This T cell receptor (beta chain) was sequenced for a study of graft-versus-host responses after intestinal transplantation (dated by TCRdb to 2020 to 2023). About the study as a whole: Recipients received multivisceral, liver-intestinal, or isolated intestinal transplants. Samples from a few later patients were sequenced in-house on an Illumina MiSeq with MiXCR processing rather than by the commercial service. The cohort enrolled 24 intestinal transplant recipients, one of whom was a retransplant, and a few patients without pretransplant specimens were excluded. Every recipient was given anti-thymocyte globulin induction, followed by roughly 3 years of maintenance tacrolimus and steroids. Alloreactive clones were identified by sequencing pre-transplant mixed lymphocyte reaction products and comparing them with unstimulated pre-transplant donor and recipient T cells. Donor T cell macrochimerism was defined as a peak of at least 4% donor T cells among recipient peripheral blood mononuclear cells. After intestinal transplantation, graft-versus-host and host-versus-graft alloreactive T cell clones in the graft, circulation and bone marrow were tracked using bulk TCR-beta CDR3 sequencing.

Libraries were constructed by the immunoSEQ multiplex PCR assay. For most patients, genomic DNA was subjected to high-throughput TCR-beta CDR3 sequencing by Adaptive Biotechnologies. The published analysis was carried out like this. Adaptive's ImmunoSEQ software supplied the TCR sequencing data for under 20 patients, while MiXCR and VDJtools were used to process a few other patients. CDR3 nucleotide sequences shared between donor and recipient were removed because the origin of such sequences could not be assigned. To count as alloreactive, a clone needed at least 2-fold expansion over unstimulated cells and a minimum CFSE-low frequency of 0.002% (template counts) or 0.001% (read counts). Mappable clones were those detected in sequenced pre-transplant spleen, lymph node, or MLR CFSE-low populations of the donor or recipient. Cumulative frequency of alloreactive clones was calculated as a percentage of all sequences weighted by copy number. Drawn from immuneACCESS, this table holds only the in-frame rearrangements with V and J called that TCRdb kept. Clones are partly lost; checked studies trace under half to an unresolved V gene and leave the rest unexplained. The V and J calls and the clone size are those of that table, but D and trimming were determined from the DNA. Present in this sample are some 13,000 clones, around 82% of which were seen just once. 50% of the sample belongs to the ten largest clones.

Blood samples were collected up to 4 times in the first month after transplant and then at least monthly when available. General findings and caveats noted by the study authors: Early after transplant, peak levels of circulating GvH clones were associated with declines in HvG clones. GvH clones were detected in recipient bone marrow, and some appeared earlier in ileal mucosa or blood, consistent with an intestinal mucosal origin. High GvH to HvG T cell clonal ratios were observed in the allografts of patients with donor T cell macrochimerism. The relatively low number and heterogeneity of intestinal transplant patients limited the conclusions.

Concerning this clone: It has no known antigen specificity. No much larger clone exists at a distance of one base, and base qualities are not known.

Sequencing used PBMCs, obtained approximately 130 days after transplant. The receptor's source is a human patient who received an intestinal transplant, so some T cells may come from the graft donor.

The nucleotides are TGCGCCAGCAGCTTGGCCGCAGGGGGCAACTATGGCTACACCTTC. Its coded protein is CASSLAAGGNYGYTF. The sequence joins TRBV5-1 to TRBJ1-2, with 8 central nucleotides matching TRBD1. V is cut back by 0 bases and J by 2 bases, with 3 bases in the junction unmatched. The CDR3 numbers 15 residues from cysteine through phenylalanine. The read is trimmed to its CDR3 DNA, 45 bases read in frame from base 1. Based on the germline V gene, the CDR1 and CDR2 sequences are SGHRS and YFSETQ.